One sample yielded the 20 T cell receptor beta chains listed below, sequenced in a study of T cell changes during pregnancy in multiple sclerosis (dated by TCRdb to between 2017 and 2020). Libraries were made using the immunoSEQ multiplex PCR assay. The clones in this table, taken by TCRdb from immuneACCESS, are in-frame only. Not every clone is retained; where verified, under half of the shortfall comes from an unresolved V gene, and the cause of the rest is unknown. This sample lists tens of thousands of clones; 80% to 90% were detected once. Of the sample, roughly 0.72% is held by the ten largest clones. The material was CD4+ T cells from peripheral blood mononuclear cells, obtained in the first trimester of pregnancy. The receptors were gathered from a female donor in good health, enrolled as a control in a pregnancy study.

This sequence joins TRBV7-9 and TRBJ1-5, with a weak D call TRBD1 (6 bases). CDR1 SEHNR and CDR2 FQNEAQ come from the germline V gene (reference sequence). CDR3 size: 16 residues. V lost 6 bases to trimming and J lost 6 bases, with 21 bases between them. The CDR3 sequence is CASRQPLGTRGQPQHF. DNA of the CDR3: TGTGCCAGCAGACAACCCCTGGGGACACGAGGTCAGCCCCAGCATTTT.

The V call is TRBV7-3, the J call TRBJ2-4; D ambiguous. Germline assignment: CDR1 SGHTA and CDR2 FQGTGA. The CDR3 spans 13 residues. The ends were cut back, 5 bases at V and 5 bases at J, with 10 bases in the middle. The CDR3 sequence: CASSLNRENIQYF. CDR3 coding DNA: TGTGCCAGCAGCCTCAACCGGGAAAACATTCAGTACTTC.

V usage is TRBV10-3 and J usage is TRBJ1-1; D is ambiguous. With 5 bases removed from V and 0 bases from J, the gap between germline ends came to 13 bases. This CDR3 is 15 amino acids long. The germline gives CDR1 ENHRY, CDR2 SYGVKD. This CDR3 is CAISLGELVNTEAFF. As DNA, the CDR3 is TGTGCCATCAGTCTCGGCGAGCTAGTGAACACTGAAGCTTTCTTT.

The CDR3 here is CASSLEQQYYGYTF. The CDR3 DNA sequence: TGTGCCAGCAGCTTAGAGCAACAGTACTATGGCTACACCTTC. This sequence joins TRBV7-2 and TRBJ1-2; no definite D call. V lost 1 base and J lost 3, with 9 bases in between. The germline V gene encodes CDR1 SGHTA and CDR2 FQGNSA. The CDR3 has 14 residues. The full variable domain, completed using reference TRBV7-2 and TRBJ1-2, is GAGVSQSPSNKVTEKGKDVELRCDPISGHTALYWYRQSLGQGLEFLIYFQGNSAPDKSGLPSDRFSAERTGGSVSTLTIQRTQQEDSAVYLCASSLEQQYYGYTFGSGTRLTVV.

The chain uses TRBV9 and TRBJ2-2; TRBD2 is a possible D gene (5 bases). V was shortened by 4 bases and J by 7 bases, with 14 bases between the two germline ends. The CDR3 length is 14 residues. Germline V gene data show CDR1 as SGDLS and CDR2 as YYNGEE. For the CDR3, the DNA is TGTGCCAGCAGCCTCGAGTGGGCGGGCGGGGAGCTGTTTTTT. It is translated as CASSLEWAGGELFF.

The rearrangement links TRBV30 to TRBJ1-5; 12 bases are a match to TRBD1. The CDR3 length is 18 residues. V dropped 2 bases and J dropped 1; count of bases not matched to a gene: 9. From germline, CDR1 is GTSNPN and CDR2 SVGIG (reference sequence). The CDR3 nucleotides are TGTGCCTGGAGTCCGATTATGGGACAGGGGGCAAGCAATCAGCCCCAGCATTTT. Amino acid sequence: CAWSPIMGQGASNQPQHF. The full variable domain, completed using reference TRBV30 and TRBJ1-5, is SQTIHQWPATLVQPVGSPLSLECTVEGTSNPNLYWYRQAAGRGLQLLFYSVGIGQISSEVPQNLSASRPQDRQFILSSKKLLLSDSGFYLCAWSPIMGQGASNQPQHFGDGTRLSIL.

The genes are TRBV2 and TRBJ1-3; a weak D match, TRBD1 (5 bases). The CDR3 is 15 amino acids. V lost 1 base and J 4 bases, leaving 11 bases between the germline ends. Germline assignment: CDR1 SNHLY and CDR2 FYNNEI. The CDR3 DNA sequence: TGTGCCAGCAGTGAAGAAGGGGTGGGAGGAAACACCATATATTTT. Protein sequence: CASSEEGVGGNTIYF.

This clone was seen just once. This chain connects TRBV5-4 to TRBJ1-2, with a possible D match to TRBD1 (6 bases). Germline lookup yields CDR1 SGHNT and CDR2 YYREEE (reference sequence). This CDR3 is 17 amino acids long. V lost 4 bases and J lost 5, with 24 bases in between. DNA for the CDR3: TGTGCCAGCAGCGGGGGGGGGAATACAGGGAATGTGTATGGCTACACCTTC. Its translation is CASSGGGNTGNVYGYTF.

In this sample, this clone is medium-sized. The chain joins TRBV9 to TRBJ1-1; D unclear. In germline, CDR1 is SGDLS, CDR2 YYNGEE. The CDR3 consists of 14 residues. V was trimmed by 3 bases and J by 4 bases, leaving 13 bases between them. The CDR3 coding sequence is TGTGCCAGCAGCGCAGTTCGAGGGCCCACTGAAGCTTTCTTT. Its protein product is CASSAVRGPTEAFF.

The gene calls are TRBV7-3 and TRBJ2-3; 8 bases map to TRBD1. The J segment lost 2 bases and the V segment lost 4 bases, leaving 2 bases of the junction unmatched. CDR1 and CDR2 from the germline V gene are SGHTA and FQGTGA. The CDR3 runs to 14 residues. The CDR3 DNA is TGTGCCAGCAGCTGGGACAGGACCACAGATACGCAGTATTTT. As protein: CASSWDRTTDTQYF.

The rearrangement links TRBV28 to TRBJ1-5; D is perhaps TRBD1 (6 bases). Per the germline V gene, CDR1 is MDHEN and CDR2 is SYDVKM. The V end lost 6 bases, the J end lost 0 bases, and 12 bases lay between the germline ends. The CDR3 length is 15 residues. The CDR3, as DNA: TGTGCCAGCAGCCAGGACAGTTATAGCAATCAGCCCCAGCATTTT. Protein sequence: CASSQDSYSNQPQHF.

This sequence joins TRBV9 and TRBJ1-3; 9 bases fit TRBD1. The junction had 2 bases not matched to a gene; V was cut back by 1 base and J by 0 bases. Germline V gene data show CDR1 as SGDLS and CDR2 as YYNGEE. This CDR3 contains 16 residues. CDR3 in DNA: TGTGCCAGCAGCGTAACGGGACAGGGCTCTGGAAACACCATATATTTT. It specifies CASSVTGQGSGNTIYF.

The chain employs TRBV5-4 and TRBJ2-3; 13 nucleotides agree with TRBD2. Trimming at V came to 4 bases and at J to 3 bases, leaving 8 bases not matched to a gene. CDR3 size: 17 residues. CDR1 is SGHNT and CDR2 is YYREEE in the germline V gene (reference sequence). CDR3 bases: TGTGCCAGCAGCGCGGGACTAGCGGGGTTGGTTACAGATACGCAGTATTTT. Protein: CASSAGLAGLVTDTQYF.

The chain is built from TRBV5-4 and TRBJ1-1, with D possibly being TRBD1 (6 bases). This CDR3 region has 14 residues. Germline V gives CDR1 SGHNT, CDR2 YYREEE (reference sequence). V lost 4 bases and J lost 6, with 16 bases in between. The CDR3 loop is CASSQTGVNSEAFF. DNA for the CDR3: TGTGCCAGCAGCCAGACAGGCGTAAATTCTGAAGCTTTCTTT.

This rearrangement joins TRBV9 to TRBJ2-7; 9 bases fit TRBD1. The CDR3 has 14 residues. The V gene end was trimmed by 3 bases and the J gene end by 4 bases; junction bases not matched to a gene: 5. Germline CDR1 and CDR2: SGDLS and YYNGEE. As DNA, the CDR3 is TGTGCCAGCAGCGGGACAGGGGTCGAGTACGAGCAGTACTTC. Translated: CASSGTGVEYEQYF. Together with reference TRBV9 and TRBJ2-7, the CDR3 gives the full variable domain: DSGVTQTPKHLITATGQRVTLRCSPRSGDLSVYWYQQSLDQGLQFLIQYYNGEERAKGNILERFSAQQFPDLHSELNLSSLELGDSALYFCASSGTGVEYEQYFGPGTRLTVT.

The chain is built from TRBV4-3 and TRBJ2-1; a possible D gene is TRBD1 (6 bases). Per the germline V gene, CDR1 is LGHNA and CDR2 is YSLEER. The CDR3 is made up of 14 amino acids. Trimming removed 1 base at V and 10 bases at J, with 14 bases between. CDR3 sequence (DNA): TGCGCCAGCAGCCAAGTCCCAGGGACATACGAGCAGTTCTTC. Residues: CASSQVPGTYEQFF.

The table lists this clone with a few counts. The chain recombines TRBV7-9 with TRBJ1-2, with TRBD1 matching over 9 bases. This CDR3 comprises 19 residues. Germline CDR1 is SEHNR and CDR2 is FQNEAQ (reference sequence). V dropped 5 bases and J dropped 0; count of bases not matched to a gene: 16. The CDR3 nucleotides read TGTGCCAGCAGCGTACCCCCCGGGACAGGGCGCGGCGCTAACTATGGCTACACCTTC. Translated, it gives CASSVPPGTGRGANYGYTF.

This rearrangement joins TRBV7-2 to TRBJ2-3; TRBD2 agrees at 8 bases. CDR1 is SGHTA, CDR2 FQGNSA, per germline. The CDR3 spans 19 residues. J gave up 4 bases and V 0 bases, and 15 bases lay outside the gene matches. CDR3 nucleotides: TGTGCCAGCAGCTTAGCACTAAAGACTAGCGTCAAAGGGGCAGATACGCAGTATTTT. The encoded protein is CASSLALKTSVKGADTQYF.

The rearrangement uses TRBV4-3 and TRBJ1-1; a weak D match, TRBD1 (6 bases). CDR1 LGHNA and CDR2 YSLEER come from the germline V gene. The CDR3 consists of 15 residues. With 1 base removed from V and 1 base from J, the gap between germline ends came to 10 bases. The CDR3 protein is CASSQASRGNTEAFF. The CDR3 DNA sequence: TGCGCCAGCAGCCAAGCATCCAGGGGGAACACTGAAGCTTTCTTT.

V and J are TRBV30 and TRBJ1-5; 7 positions match TRBD1. CDR1 is GTSNPN, CDR2 SVGIG, per germline (reference sequence). Germline trimming cut 8 bases from V and 3 bases from J; bases unmatched to any gene: 7. CDR3 length: 13 amino acids. CDR3 residues: CAADRAINQPQHF. In DNA, the CDR3 is TGTGCCGCAGACAGGGCGATCAATCAGCCCCAGCATTTT.